This TCR beta chain was captured by sequencing in a study of T cells after yellow fever vaccination. Study-wide results and caveats: Contamination of FACS-sorted repertoires by abundant clonotypes from the bulk population could occur.

The TCR cDNA carried a universal primer site and UMIs from 5'RACE template switching. TCRdb re-called the 5' RACE reads through MiXCR, storing one row per CDR3 protein. This sample has around 610,000 distinct CDR3 sequences, with approximately 12% found just once. Notes on this clonotype: The antigen is unknown.

V was clipped by 0 bases and J by 0 bases, with 9 bases between them. The CDR3 is made up of 14 amino acids. Germline-derived CDR1 and CDR2 are DFQATT and SNEGSKA (reference sequence). This chain joins TRBV20-1 and TRBJ2-7; a possible D gene is TRBD1 (6 bases). The TCR comes from a man aged 30-40 years who received the YFV17D yellow fever vaccine. This material consisted of PBMCs, taken on the day of the yellow fever booster vaccination. CDR3 residues: CSARDGTYSYEQYF. The DNA for the CDR3 is TGCAGTGCTAGAGATGGGACATACTCCTACGAGCAGTACTTC.